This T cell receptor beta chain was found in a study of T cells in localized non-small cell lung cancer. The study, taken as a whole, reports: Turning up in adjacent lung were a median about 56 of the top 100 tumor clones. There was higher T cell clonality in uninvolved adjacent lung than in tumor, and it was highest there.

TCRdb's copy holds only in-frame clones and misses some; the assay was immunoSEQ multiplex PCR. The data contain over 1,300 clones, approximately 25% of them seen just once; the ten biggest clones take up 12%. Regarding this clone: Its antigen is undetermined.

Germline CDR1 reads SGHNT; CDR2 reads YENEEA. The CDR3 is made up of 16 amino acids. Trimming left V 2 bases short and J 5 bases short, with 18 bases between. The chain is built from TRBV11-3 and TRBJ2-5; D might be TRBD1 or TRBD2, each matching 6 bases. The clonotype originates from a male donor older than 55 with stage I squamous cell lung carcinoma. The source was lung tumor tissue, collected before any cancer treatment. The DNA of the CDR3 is TGTGCCAGCAGCTTATGGGGGAGGCCCCAGGGGGAGACCCAGTACTTC. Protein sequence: CASSLWGRPQGETQYF.